This TCR beta chain derives from a study of response to subunit inactivated influenza vaccine. The study, taken as a whole, reports: Every seasonal influenza vaccination brings in few new T cells, the authors suggested.

TCRdb re-derived calls from the RT-PCR reads in MiXCR, one entry per CDR3 protein. The sample holds 150,000 to 200,000 distinct CDR3 sequences, about 10% seen once. A note on this clonotype: Its matching antigen is unknown.

This CDR3 is 17 amino acids long. Germline values: CDR1 LGHNA, CDR2 YSLEER. With V trimmed by 0 bases and J by 3 bases, 9 bases remained unmatched. The sequence was obtained from a man aged 50 to 69 who received an inactivated influenza vaccine. Sequencing used CD8+ T cells sorted from PBMCs, obtained roughly 24 months after vaccination. V gene TRBV4-3 combines with J gene TRBJ2-3, with 7 bases lining up with TRBD2. The CDR3 loop is CASSQDLGGSWTDTQYF. Here the CDR3 DNA reads TGCGCCAGCAGCCAAGACCTCGGCGGGAGTTGGACAGATACGCAGTATTTT.